A selection of T cell receptor beta chains follows, all from one sample in a study of PD-L1 blockade in urothelial cancer. Data came from immunoSEQ multiplex PCR; TCRdb stores just in-frame clones and leaves some out. The sample shows some 100,000 clones, about 90% of them seen only once. This specimen was PBMCs, taken around atezolizumab (anti-PD-L1) treatment. These TCRs come from an elderly woman with urothelial cancer. The CDR3 runs from the conserved cysteine through the conserved F or W. D genes are given only for firm matches. Clone size is shown for a subset of rows, as once, few, many or a class of expanded clone.

clone_size j_call d_call v_call cdr3_nt cdr3_aa
. TRBJ2-7 TRBD2 TRBV2 TGTGCCAGCAGAGAGCGGGAGGCTGACTACGAGCAGTACTTC CASREREADYEQYF
. TRBJ1-2 TRBD1 TRBV18 TGTGCCAGCTCACCACAGGGGGCATCTGGCTACACCTTC CASSPQGASGYTF
. TRBJ2-5 . TRBV5-1 TGCGCCAGCAGCGAGGAAGAGACCCAGTACTTC CASSEEETQYF
. TRBJ2-7 TRBD1 TRBV14 TGTGCCAGCAGCCAGCGCCGGGACAGAGTTTGGGAGCAGTACTTC CASSQRRDRVWEQYF
. TRBJ2-7 TRBD2 TRBV4-1 TGCGCCAGCAGCCAAGAAGGACTAGCGGGGAATTACGAGCAGTACTTC CASSQEGLAGNYEQYF
few TRBJ1-3 TRBD1 TRBV4-2 TGTGCCAGCAGCCAAGGACAGGGCAGCTCTGGAAACACCATATATTTT CASSQGQGSSGNTIYF
. TRBJ2-1 TRBD2 TRBV5-5 TGTGCCAGCAGCCCCCGGGGTAGCGGGAGCCCCTACAATGAGCAGTTCTTC CASSPRGSGSPYNEQFF
. TRBJ1-1 TRBD1 TRBV19 TGTGCCAGTAGTATCACCCAGGGGGCGCTTAGCACTGAAGCTTTCTTT CASSITQGALSTEAFF
. TRBJ2-5 . TRBV19 TGTGCCAGTAGTTCGCGTTTAGGCCCCGGGGAGACCCAGTACTTC CASSSRLGPGETQYF
. TRBJ2-7 . TRBV6-6 TGTGCCAGCAGTTACGAGGGAAAAGGCTCTGAGCAGTACTTC CASSYEGKGSEQYF
. TRBJ2-1 TRBD1 TRBV5-8 TGTGCCAGCAGCTCCCGAGGGGGCGTTTACAATGTGCAGTTCTTC CASSSRGGVYNVQFF
. TRBJ1-2 . TRBV10-1 TGCGCCAGCAGCACCCTCGGGGGTGGCTACACCTTC CASSTLGGGYTF
. TRBJ2-3 . TRBV28 TGTGCCAGCAGTGCGGACTTAGATACGCAGTATTTT CASSADLDTQYF
. TRBJ2-7 . TRBV7-3 TGTGCCAGCAGCTTGATAACCGGGGGCGAGCAGTACTTC CASSLITGGEQYF
. TRBJ2-7 . TRBV18 TGTGCCAGCTCACCACCCGAGGGCTCCTACGAGCAGTACTTC CASSPPEGSYEQYF
many TRBJ2-7 . TRBV7-8 TGTGCCAGCAGCTTAGCCGGGACTCCTAACGAGCAGTACTTC CASSLAGTPNEQYF
. TRBJ1-1 . TRBV5-8 TGTGCCAGCAGCTTGCATTGGGTAGCGAACACTGAAGCTTTCTTT CASSLHWVANTEAFF
once TRBJ2-7 . TRBV30 TGTGCCTGGAGGACAGCTGGGGTCTTCGAGCAGTACTTC CAWRTAGVFEQYF
. TRBJ2-6 . TRBV6-1 TGTGCAACAAACTCTGGGGCCAACGTCCTGACTTTC CATNSGANVLTF
. TRBJ2-1 TRBD2 TRBV18 TGTGCCAGCTCACGGGACAGGGACCTAGCGGGAGGTTACAATGAGCAGTTCTTC CASSRDRDLAGGYNEQFF
. TRBJ2-1 . TRBV2 TGTGCCAGCAGTGAACTAGTCTCCTACAATGAGCAGTTCTTC CASSELVSYNEQFF
. TRBJ2-7 . TRBV29-1 TGCAGCGTTGTATTATCCTACGAGCAGTACTTC CSVVLSYEQYF
. TRBJ2-5 . TRBV21-1 TGTGCCAGCAGCAAAGCCCTAGCGGGATACCGCGGCCAAGAGACCCAGTACTTC CASSKALAGYRGQETQYF
. TRBJ1-2 TRBD1 TRBV5-1 TGCGCCAGCAGCTTGGCAGGGGGCAAAAGGGGCTACACCTTC CASSLAGGKRGYTF
once TRBJ1-2 . TRBV9 TGTGCCAGCAGCGTAGACAGGGAGGGTGGCTACACCTTC CASSVDREGGYTF
few TRBJ1-4 TRBD1 TRBV5-1 TGCGCCAGCAGCCCGGAGGGACAGGGCGGAGGTGAAAAACTGTTTTTT CASSPEGQGGGEKLFF
. TRBJ1-2 TRBD1 TRBV7-2 TGTGCCAGCAGTTCGGACAGGGTCGGCTATGGCTACACCTTC CASSSDRVGYGYTF
. TRBJ2-3 TRBD2 TRBV29-1 TGCAGCGTTGGAGAAGGACTAGCGGGGGGTACAGATACGCAGTATTTT CSVGEGLAGGTDTQYF
. TRBJ2-4 TRBD1 TRBV11-1 TGTGCCAGCAGCGCCGGACAGGTCTTAGCCAAAAACATTCAGTACTTC CASSAGQVLAKNIQYF
. TRBJ1-5 . TRBV11-2 TGTGCCAGCAGCCGAACAGGGCTCAATCAGCCCCAGCATTTT CASSRTGLNQPQHF
. TRBJ2-1 TRBD2 TRBV7-8 TGTGCCAGCAGCTTAGTGACTAGCGGGAGCGGGGAGCAGTTCTTC CASSLVTSGSGEQFF
. TRBJ2-7 TRBD2 TRBV19 TGTGCCAGTAGTAGCTCCGGGACTAGACGGGGCGAGCAGTACTTC CASSSSGTRRGEQYF
. TRBJ2-7 . TRBV27 TGTGCCAGCAGCCGCGGAGTCGAGCAGTACTTC CASSRGVEQYF